This is a list of T cell receptor beta chains from one sample in a study of regulatory T cells in long-lasting Graves disease. TCRdb called the multiplex PCR reads again in MiXCR, with one record for every CDR3 protein. The repertoire holds 390,000 or so distinct CDR3 sequences, roughly 24% seen once, with around 30% in the top ten. The sequences come from peripheral blood mononuclear cells (PBMCs), collected when the disease was refractory, from a patient treated with antithyroid drugs. Receptor source: a woman aged 40 to 50 with Graves disease. The conserved cysteine and the conserved F or W are not part of the CDR3 here. Where a row states a size, it is once, few, many or the class of an expanded clone; other rows omit it.

abundance	v_gene	j_gene	CDR3aa
NA	TRBV5-1	TRBJ1-1	ASSLYRGLSEAF
NA	TRBV5-1	NA	ASLGKAREQF
many	TRBV20-1	TRBJ1-2	SASSYGYT
few	TRBV20-1	TRBJ1-5	KEDGGQGGQPQH
many	TRBV7-2	TRBJ2-7	ASSPVSTYEQY
many	TRBV20-1	TRBJ2-5	SARVEDASTGYQETQY
NA	TRBV12-3/TRBV12-4	TRBJ2-3	ASTPNWGEADTDTQY
many	TRBV7-8	TRBJ2-5	ASSAGTSETQY
NA	TRBV29-1	TRBJ2-7	SVEDRKNSYEQY
many	TRBV7-8	TRBJ2-5	ASNPNTGLAETQY
many	TRBV28	TRBJ2-2	ASSNTSGYHGELF
many	TRBV29-1	TRBJ1-2	SVRAYRGGYT
many	TRBV28	TRBJ1-2	ASSIPGRTAYGYT
NA	TRBV2	TRBJ1-1	ASTTLLPGRTNTEAF
many	TRBV28	TRBJ1-2	ASSLGQGAHGYT
few	TRBV11-2	TRBJ2-5	ASSLGRVYQETQY
NA	TRBV29-1	TRBJ1-1	SVATGREAF
NA	TRBV13	TRBJ1-5	ASSLSHGAYYGNQPQH
NA	TRBV19	TRBJ2-2	ASGTDTGELF
many	TRBV12-3/TRBV12-4	TRBJ2-5	ASNLGGKETQY
many	TRBV2	TRBJ1-5	ASRESDRYQPQH
NA	TRBV7-8	TRBJ2-7	ASSESPGRSYEQY
few	TRBV4-1	TRBJ1-2	ASSQGWGQDYGYT
many	TRBV6-1	TRBJ2-7	ASGLAVYEQY